These T cell receptor beta chains were read from a single sample in a study of T cell repertoires in MIS-A myocarditis. This table comes from immunoSEQ multiplex PCR, and its TCRdb copy is limited to in-frame clones, with some not included. The sample has 14,000 to 15,000 clones, around 70% seen once. The specimen was left ventricle heart tissue obtained at autopsy. The receptors were sampled from a man aged 18 to 29 with fulminant myocarditis from multisystem inflammatory syndrome in adults (MIS-A) after COVID-19. Both conserved end residues are part of each CDR3. Each record gives: J gene, D gene, V gene, clone size, CDR3 DNA, CDR3 protein. D genes are given only for firm matches. Not every row has a clone size; where given, it reads once, few, many or a size class.

TRBJ2-1,TRBD1,TRBV2,.,TGTGCCAGCGGTAGGACAGGGGGAAACTCTGACCAAAGCTCCTACAATGAGCAGTTCTTC,CASGRTGGNSDQSSYNEQFF
TRBJ1-1,.,TRBV13,.,TGTGCCAGCAGCTTAGACGGCACTGAAGCTTTCTTT,CASSLDGTEAFF
TRBJ2-7,TRBD1,TRBV5-1,.,TGCGCCAGCAGCTTGGAACAGGGGTGGAACGAGCAGTACTTC,CASSLEQGWNEQYF
TRBJ1-2,.,TRBV29-1,.,TGCAGCGCTGAGAATAACTATGGCTACACCTTC,CSAENNYGYTF
TRBJ2-7,.,TRBV5-6,few,TGTGCCAGCAGCTTTGGCAGATCCTACGAGCAGTACTTC,CASSFGRSYEQYF
TRBJ1-1,.,TRBV6-1,few,TGTGCCAGCAGTGAGGGGAGGATGAACACTGAAGCTTTCTTT,CASSEGRMNTEAFF
TRBJ1-2,.,TRBV3-1/TRBV3-2,.,TGTGCCAGCAGCCAAGACCGAGGGACTAACTATGGCTACACCTTC,CASSQDRGTNYGYTF
TRBJ1-1,.,TRBV7-9,few,TGTGCCAGCGGGAAGGGATTGGCTTTCTTT,CASGKGLAFF
TRBJ2-2,.,TRBV5-4,.,TGTGCCAGCAGCTCTGGAGGGACAGCGAACACCGGGGAGCTGTTTTTT,CASSSGGTANTGELFF
TRBJ1-1,.,TRBV19,.,TGTGCCAGTAAGGGGGGCGTGAACACTGAAGCTTTCTTT,CASKGGVNTEAFF
TRBJ1-2,.,TRBV28,.,TGTGCCAGCAGTCGTGGACAGCCCTATGGCTACACCTTC,CASSRGQPYGYTF
TRBJ2-5,.,TRBV18,.,TGTGCCAGCTCACCATCCGCGGGCCCTCAAGAGACCCAGTACTTC,CASSPSAGPQETQYF
TRBJ2-1,.,TRBV9,.,TGTGCCAGCAGCGTAGGGGGGGAGACCTACAATGAGCAGTTCTTC,CASSVGGETYNEQFF
TRBJ2-3,TRBD2,TRBV19,.,TGTGCCAGTAGTATAGATGCTAGCGGGTTCGGCACAGATACGCAGTATTTT,CASSIDASGFGTDTQYF
TRBJ1-5,.,TRBV27,.,TGTGCCAGCAGTTTATCGTCGGGGGGCGGTGGACAGCCCCAGCATTTT,CASSLSSGGGGQPQHF
TRBJ1-3,.,TRBV30,.,TGTGCCTGGAGTGTACAGAGAAACACCATATATTTT,CAWSVQRNTIYF
TRBJ1-5,TRBD1,TRBV5-6,.,TGTGCCAGCAGCTTGGCCGTAGAAGCAGGGGGCGTTCAGCCCCAGCATTTT,CASSLAVEAGGVQPQHF
TRBJ1-1,.,TRBV6-5,.,TGTGCCAGCAGTCCTTGGGCCTCGAACACTGAAGCTTTCTTT,CASSPWASNTEAFF
TRBJ2-3,TRBD1,TRBV5-1,.,TGCGCCAGCAGCCCCGACAGGGGGCGGGCAGATACGCAGTATTTT,CASSPDRGRADTQYF
TRBJ1-3,.,TRBV5-1,.,TGCGCCAGCAGCTTGGACAGGTTTAGCTCTGGAAACACCATATATTTT,CASSLDRFSSGNTIYF
TRBJ1-3,.,TRBV24-1,.,TGTGCCACCGGCAGACAGGCCTCTGGAAACACCATATATTTT,CATGRQASGNTIYF
TRBJ2-3,.,TRBV5-1,.,TGCGCCAGCAGCTTGGCCCCAGCCACAGATACGCAGTATTTT,CASSLAPATDTQYF